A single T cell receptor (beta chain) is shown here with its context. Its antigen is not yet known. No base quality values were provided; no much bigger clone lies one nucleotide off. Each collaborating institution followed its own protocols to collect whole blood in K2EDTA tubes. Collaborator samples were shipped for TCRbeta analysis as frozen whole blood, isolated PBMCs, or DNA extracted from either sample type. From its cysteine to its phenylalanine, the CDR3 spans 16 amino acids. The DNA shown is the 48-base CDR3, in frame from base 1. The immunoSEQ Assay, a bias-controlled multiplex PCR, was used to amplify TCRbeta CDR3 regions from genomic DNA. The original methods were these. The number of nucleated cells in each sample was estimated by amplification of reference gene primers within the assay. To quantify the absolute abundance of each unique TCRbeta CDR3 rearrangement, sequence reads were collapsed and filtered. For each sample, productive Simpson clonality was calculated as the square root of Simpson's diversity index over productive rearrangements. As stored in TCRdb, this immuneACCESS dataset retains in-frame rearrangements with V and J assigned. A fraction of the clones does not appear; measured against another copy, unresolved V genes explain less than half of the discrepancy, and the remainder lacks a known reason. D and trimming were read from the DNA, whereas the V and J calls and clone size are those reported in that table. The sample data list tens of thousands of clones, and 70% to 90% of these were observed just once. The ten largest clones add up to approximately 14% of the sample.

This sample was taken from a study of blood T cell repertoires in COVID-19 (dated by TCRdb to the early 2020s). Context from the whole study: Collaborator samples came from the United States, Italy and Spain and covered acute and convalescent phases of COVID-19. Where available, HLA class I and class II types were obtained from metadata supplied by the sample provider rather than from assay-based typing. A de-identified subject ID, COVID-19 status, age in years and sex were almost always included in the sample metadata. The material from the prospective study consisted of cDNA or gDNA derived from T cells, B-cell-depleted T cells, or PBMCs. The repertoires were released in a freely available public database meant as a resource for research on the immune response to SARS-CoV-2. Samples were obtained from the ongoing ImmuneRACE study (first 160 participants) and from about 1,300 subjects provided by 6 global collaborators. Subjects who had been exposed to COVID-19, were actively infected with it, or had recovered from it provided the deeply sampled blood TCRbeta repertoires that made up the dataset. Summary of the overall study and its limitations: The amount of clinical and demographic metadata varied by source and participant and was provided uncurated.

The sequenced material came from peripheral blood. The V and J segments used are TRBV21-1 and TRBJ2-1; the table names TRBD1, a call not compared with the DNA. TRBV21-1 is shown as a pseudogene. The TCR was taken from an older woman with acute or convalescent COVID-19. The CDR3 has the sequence CASSAWGPAAYNEQFF. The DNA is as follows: TGTGCCAGCAGCGCCTGGGGGCCGGCTGCCTACAATGAGCAGTTCTTC.